The following is a T cell receptor (beta chain) sequence with its context. The PCR had 60 Vbeta and 13 Jbeta primers. Generated by immunoSEQ multiplex PCR, the TCRdb table keeps only in-frame clones and is missing some. The sample lists 200,000 to 300,000 clones; around 84% were seen once. These data come from a study of cytomegalovirus exposure and HLA in healthy donors. The CDR3 is 15 amino acids. V shed 5 bases, J shed 5 bases, and the junction held 10 bases outside the gene matches. Germline-derived CDR1 and CDR2 are MNHEY and SMNVEV (reference sequence). What was sequenced was PBMCs. The chain carries TRBV27 and TRBJ1-2; 8 bases line up with TRBD1. The source is a girl under 10 years old in good health and CMV-seronegative. The chain's CDR3 is CASSQRTGRGYGYTF. The CDR3 nucleotides read TGTGCCAGCAGTCAGAGGACAGGGAGAGGGTATGGCTACACCTTC.